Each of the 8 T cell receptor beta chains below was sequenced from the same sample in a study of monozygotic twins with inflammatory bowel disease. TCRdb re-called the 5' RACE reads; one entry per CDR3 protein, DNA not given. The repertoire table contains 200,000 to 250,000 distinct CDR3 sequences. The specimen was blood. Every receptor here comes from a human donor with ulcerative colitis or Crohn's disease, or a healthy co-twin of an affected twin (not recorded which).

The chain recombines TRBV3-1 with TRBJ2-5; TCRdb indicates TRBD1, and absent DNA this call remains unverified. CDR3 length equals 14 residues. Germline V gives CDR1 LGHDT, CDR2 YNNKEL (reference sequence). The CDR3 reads CASSQIWGAETQYF.

The CDR3 region is CASSYNPGTLHF. V gene TRBV6-2 or TRBV6-3 combines with J gene TRBJ1-6; no DNA is available, so the TRBD1 call from TCRdb remains unchecked. The CDR3 length is 12 residues. CDR1 is MNHEY and CDR2 is SVGEGT in the germline V gene.

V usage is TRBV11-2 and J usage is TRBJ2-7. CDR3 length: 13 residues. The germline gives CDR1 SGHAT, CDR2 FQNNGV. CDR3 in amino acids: CASSLGSGYEQYF. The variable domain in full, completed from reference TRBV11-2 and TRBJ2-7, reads EAGVAQSPRYKIIEKRQSVAFWCNPISGHATLYWYQQILGQGPKLLIQFQNNGVVDDSQLPKDRFSAERLKGVDSTLKIQPAKLEDSAVYLCASSLGSGYEQYFGPGTRLTVT.

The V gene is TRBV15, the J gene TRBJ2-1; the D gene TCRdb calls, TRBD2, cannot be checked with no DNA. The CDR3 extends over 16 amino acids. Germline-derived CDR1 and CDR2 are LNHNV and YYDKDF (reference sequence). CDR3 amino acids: CATSRDWTSGDNEQFF.

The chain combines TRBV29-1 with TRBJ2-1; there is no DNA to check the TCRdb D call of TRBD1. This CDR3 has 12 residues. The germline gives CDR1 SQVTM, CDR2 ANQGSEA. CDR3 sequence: CSADLQGNEQFF.

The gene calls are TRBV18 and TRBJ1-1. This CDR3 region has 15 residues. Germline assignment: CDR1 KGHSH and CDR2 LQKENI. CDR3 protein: CASSPRGGVNTEAFF.

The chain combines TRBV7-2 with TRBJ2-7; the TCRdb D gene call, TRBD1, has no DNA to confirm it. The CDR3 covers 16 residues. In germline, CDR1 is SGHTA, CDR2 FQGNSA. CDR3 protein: CASSPLGRIPAYEQYF.

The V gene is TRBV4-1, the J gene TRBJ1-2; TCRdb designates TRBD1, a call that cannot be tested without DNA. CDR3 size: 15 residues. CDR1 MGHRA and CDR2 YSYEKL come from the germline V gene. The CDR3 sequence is CASSQDPGQNYGYTF.